This T cell receptor (beta chain) comes out of a study of OX40 agonist ivuxolimab in advanced cancers. The assay was immunoSEQ multiplex PCR, and TCRdb's table has in-frame clones only and misses some. The table lists approximately 74,000 clones, 80% to 95% of them singletons. The V gene's germline CDR1 is MNHNY and CDR2 SVGAGI (reference sequence). V was trimmed by 4 bases and J by 0 bases, leaving 13 bases between them. The CDR3 runs to 16 residues. Sequences were derived from CD4+ or CD8+ T cells sorted from blood, sampled in a trial of the OX40 agonist ivuxolimab. The clonotype originates from an adult with an advanced solid tumor such as melanoma, head and neck, liver or kidney cancer. This chain uses TRBV6-6 with TRBJ1-5; D might be TRBD1 (5 bases). The CDR3 DNA sequence: TGTGCCAGCAGTTCCGGACAACTCGATAGCAATCAGCCCCAGCATTTT. This codes for CASSSGQLDSNQPQHF.